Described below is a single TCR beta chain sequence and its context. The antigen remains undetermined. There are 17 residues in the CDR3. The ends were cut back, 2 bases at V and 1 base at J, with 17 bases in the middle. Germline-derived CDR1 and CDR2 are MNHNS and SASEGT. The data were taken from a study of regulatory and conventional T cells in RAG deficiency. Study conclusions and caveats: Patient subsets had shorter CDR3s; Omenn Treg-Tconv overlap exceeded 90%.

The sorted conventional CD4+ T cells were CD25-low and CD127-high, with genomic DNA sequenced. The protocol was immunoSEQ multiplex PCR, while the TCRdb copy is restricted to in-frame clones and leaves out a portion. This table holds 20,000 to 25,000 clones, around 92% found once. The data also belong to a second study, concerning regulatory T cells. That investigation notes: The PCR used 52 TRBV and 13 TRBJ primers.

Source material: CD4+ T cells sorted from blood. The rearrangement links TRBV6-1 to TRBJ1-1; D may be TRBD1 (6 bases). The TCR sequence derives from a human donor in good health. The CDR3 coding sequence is TGTGCCAGCAGTGAATACAATCGACAGGCAGGGAACACTGAAGCTTTCTTT. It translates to CASSEYNRQAGNTEAFF.